This record looks at one T cell receptor (beta chain) sequence and its context. The entry originates in a study of blood T cell repertoires in COVID-19. At the level of the study: PBMCs, B-cell-depleted T cells, or T cells were the source of the cDNA or gDNA that made up the material.

This CDR3 spans 15 amino acids. V lost 6 bases and J 6 bases, leaving 18 bases between the germline ends. Germline V gene sequence: CDR1 MNHEY, CDR2 SVGAGI. Sequencing used immunoSEQ multiplex PCR; TCRdb keeps in-frame clones, though not all of them. The sample includes 200,000 to 300,000 clones, approximately 85% of them seen just once. Sequencing was carried out using peripheral blood. The origin of this receptor is a woman of 80 years or more with COVID-19, enrolled during active disease. The chain is built from TRBV6-5 and TRBJ2-1; possible D gene TRBD2, 5 bases. The CDR3 DNA sequence: TGTGCCAGCAGCGGCCCCGGACTCACGGCCAATGAGCAGTTCTTC. This encodes CASSGPGLTANEQFF.